The clone carrying this T cell receptor beta chain was counted a few times. All of the sorted populations showed purity greater than 98%. The entirety of the isolated RNA underwent reverse transcription, so expressed TCRB transcripts were sequenced. Assay: immunoSEQ multiplex PCR; the TCRdb copy retains only in-frame clones and omits some. Of fewer than 350,000 clones detected, 8% appear once; the ten largest clones hold 1%. The sample is drawn from a study of beta chain features in type 1 diabetes. From germline, CDR1 is SGHNT and CDR2 YYREEE (reference sequence). With V trimmed by 4 bases and J by 2 bases, 4 bases remained unmatched. This CDR3 contains 15 residues.

This receptor was identified in a woman younger than 35 in good health. The chain carries TRBV5-4 and TRBJ2-2, with TRBD2 identical over 8 bases. Sequencing was carried out using central memory CD4+ T cells from blood. The CDR3 DNA reads TGTGCCAGCAGCACTCTAGCGGGTAACACCGGGGAGCTGTTTTTT. Its translation is CASSTLAGNTGELFF. Together with reference TRBV5-4 and TRBJ2-2, the CDR3 gives the full variable domain: ETGVTQSPTHLIKTRGQQVTLRCSSQSGHNTVSWYQQALGQGPQFIFQYYREEENGRGNFPPRFSGLQFPNYSSELNVNALELDDSALYLCASSTLAGNTGELFFGEGSRLTVL.